Detailed here is one T cell receptor (beta chain). TCRdb's table, derived via immunoSEQ multiplex PCR, lists solely in-frame clones and lacks some. This table has about 49,000 clones, approximately 85% appearing once. J gave up 2 bases and V 0 bases, and 7 bases lay outside the gene matches. Germline V gene sequence: CDR1 GTSNPN, CDR2 SVGIG (reference sequence). The CDR3 is 16 amino acids. This record belongs to a study of blood T cell repertoires in COVID-19. Study summary: From the United States, Italy and Spain came samples of acute and convalescent COVID-19. The cDNA or gDNA used as material had been derived from T cells, B-cell-depleted T cells, or PBMCs.

Input material: peripheral blood. This clonotype originated in a human donor in a cohort sampled during active COVID-19. The genes are TRBV30 and TRBJ1-5; 7 bases agree with TRBD1. The CDR3 sequence is CAWSVLEGARNQPQHF. The CDR3 region has the DNA TGTGCCTGGAGTGTACTGGAGGGGGCTCGCAATCAGCCCCAGCATTTT.